The 8 T cell receptor beta chains below all came from one sample that was sequenced in a study of response to subunit inactivated influenza vaccine. TCRdb passed the RT-PCR reads through MiXCR, listing each CDR3 protein once. The sample contains roughly 570,000 distinct CDR3 sequences, approximately 12% of which appear only once. Here the sequenced sample was PBMCs from blood, taken more than 35 days after vaccination. These receptors were taken from a man aged 45-65 years who received an inactivated influenza vaccine.

This chain links TRBV3-1 with TRBJ2-7; the D gene is possibly TRBD1 (6 bases). The germline V gene has CDR1 LGHDT and CDR2 YNNKEL (reference sequence). The V and J ends lost 2 bases and 5 bases respectively, with 10 bases between them. The CDR3 is 13 residues long. The CDR3 nucleotides are TGTGCCAGCAGCCAAAGGGGGATCGACGAGCAGTACTTC. Amino acids: CASSQRGIDEQYF.

At least ten counts were recorded for this clonotype. The CDR3 coding sequence is TGCAGCGTTGTGGGACTAGCCAAAAACATTCAGTACTTC. It codes for CSVVGLAKNIQYF. The rearrangement joins TRBV29-1 to TRBJ2-4; possibly TRBD2 for D (6 bases). This CDR3 has 13 residues. From germline, CDR1 is SQVTM and CDR2 ANQGSEA. V dropped 4 bases and J dropped 0 bases, with 7 bases sitting between them.

This clonotype came up many times. V and J are TRBV7-2 and TRBJ2-1, with 14 bases matching TRBD2. The germline gives CDR1 SGHTA, CDR2 FQGNSA. This CDR3 comprises 16 residues. V shed 4 bases and J 9 bases; nucleotides not matched to a gene: 8. For the CDR3, the DNA is TGTGCCAGCAGCTCCATCGGACTAGCGGGAGGCGGTGAGCAGTTCTTC. It yields the protein CASSSIGLAGGGEQFF.

This clonotype was seen a handful of times. The chain has TRBV6-1 and TRBJ2-1; D not resolved. CDR3 length: 14 residues. V shed 7 bases and J shed 4 bases, with 14 bases lying between them. From germline, CDR1 is MNHNS and CDR2 SASEGT. In DNA, the CDR3 is TGTGCCAGCACCCCCGGCACTACTTACAATGAGCAGTTCTTC. Protein product: CASTPGTTYNEQFF.

This chain joins TRBV6-1 and TRBJ2-2; 9 bases align to TRBD2. Per germline, CDR1 MNHNS and CDR2 SASEGT. The V gene end was trimmed by 8 bases and the J gene end by 2 bases; junction bases not matched to a gene: 3. The CDR3 runs 14 residues. DNA for the CDR3: TGTGCCAGCGCGGGGGGGCTAAACACCGGGGAGCTGTTTTTT. It is translated as CASAGGLNTGELFF.

This clonotype was picked up a small number of times. This chain joins TRBV5-1 and TRBJ2-5, with D possibly being TRBD1 or TRBD2 (5 bases each). Germline lookup yields CDR1 SGHRS and CDR2 YFSETQ. The CDR3 runs to 15 residues. V was cut by 0 bases and J by 7 bases, with 16 bases left in between. CDR3 coding DNA: TGCGCCAGCAGCTTGGAAATCAGGGCTGGAGGGACCCAGTACTTC. It yields the protein CASSLEIRAGGTQYF.

This clonotype has just a few counts. The chain couples TRBV7-9 to TRBJ2-2, with 10 bases aligning to TRBD1. This CDR3 is 15 amino acids long. The junction had 6 bases not matched to a gene; V was cut back by 6 bases and J by 5 bases. The germline V gene encodes CDR1 SEHNR and CDR2 FQNEAQ (reference sequence). The CDR3 region is CASRTSGQGTGELFF. CDR3 nucleotides: TGTGCCAGCAGGACATCGGGACAGGGGACCGGGGAGCTGTTTTTT.

V and J are TRBV20-1 and TRBJ1-1; D unresolved. Trimming took 1 base from V and 0 from J, leaving 15 bases between them. Per the germline V gene, CDR1 is DFQATT and CDR2 is SNEGSKA (reference sequence). The CDR3 covers 16 residues. The CDR3 spells CSARVSWRDMNTEAFF. In nucleotides, the CDR3 is TGCAGTGCTAGAGTATCCTGGAGGGATATGAACACTGAAGCTTTCTTT.